The 3 T cell receptor beta chains listed next were all sequenced from one sample in a study of tumor-infiltrating lymphocytes in primary liver carcinoma. The study co-extracted DNA and RNA from about 19-30 mg of unsorted bulk tissue. Using a constant-region primer together with ProtoScript II reverse transcriptase, TCR beta cDNA was made from 500 to 650 ng of total RNA. ARM-PCR was slightly modified, and three nested multiplex PCR rounds with it gave rise to the TCR beta libraries. The two initial PCR rounds, approximately 10 cycles each, used TRBV1-TRBV30 forward and C-beta reverse primers. TCRdb processed the multiplex PCR reads anew with MiXCR; each CDR3 protein has one entry. The data hold approximately 190,000 distinct CDR3 sequences, with 70% to 90% observed a single time. Sample: tumor tissue from primary liver carcinoma. The receptors come from a man aged 40-55 years with primary liver carcinoma and hepatitis B virus infection.

The chain joins TRBV29-1 to TRBJ1-2; 8 bases align to TRBD1. The CDR3 is made up of 12 amino acids. Trimming took 6 bases from V and 6 from J; bases not matched to a gene: 6. Germline V lookup: CDR1 SQVTM, CDR2 ANQGSEA. CDR3: CSVGQEADGYTF. The CDR3 region has the DNA TGCAGCGTGGGACAGGAGGCAGATGGCTACACCTTC.

Note on this clonotype: A junction end diverges from the germline sequence, so it may reflect a read error. This chain links TRBV5-5 with TRBJ1-2, with D possibly TRBD1 on 5 matching bases. This CDR3 region has 12 residues. Germline V gene data show CDR1 as SGHKS and CDR2 as YYEKEE (reference sequence). CDR3 residues: CVRSLTDYGYAF. Written as DNA, the CDR3 is TGTGTCAGGAGCTTGACAGACTATGGCTACGCCTTC.

The J gene is TRBJ2-1, the V gene TRBV5-1, with a tentative D call TRBD1 (6 bases). V was clipped by 6 bases and J by 2 bases, with 15 bases between them. Germline V gene lookup returns CDR1 SGHRS and CDR2 YFSETQ. The CDR3 is made up of 15 amino acids. This CDR3 is CASMAGGVAYNEQFF. CDR3 nucleotides: TGCGCCAGCATGGCTGGGGGCGTCGCCTACAATGAGCAGTTCTTC.